This TCR beta chain was retrieved from a study of T-cell reconstitution after alpha-beta-depleted transplantation in children. Worth noting for this clonotype: Its antigen is unidentified.

Study-wide results and caveats: Where some patients showed high TCRbeta diversity at day 60, it came from recipient T cells and thymic progenitors that had survived. Roughly two months post-transplant, alpha-beta T cells reportedly originated from several hundred graft clones that had expanded.

TCRbeta library construction was performed incorporating unique molecular identifiers. MiXCR was run by TCRdb on the PCR reads, yielding one entry per CDR3 protein. This repertoire shows roughly 350,000 distinct CDR3 sequences, 15% to 20% found once; its top ten account for 35% to 50%. There are 14 residues in the CDR3. Germline V gene data show CDR1 as LGHNA and CDR2 as YSLEER. The V and J ends lost 0 bases and 8 bases respectively, with 12 bases between them. The genes are TRBV4-3 and TRBJ2-3; D remains ambiguous. Source: PBMCs, mostly from graft donor cells, taken 360 days after TCRalphabeta/CD19-depleted stem cell transplant. The receptor's source is a male patient aged 2-15 years who had a stem cell transplant for acute lymphoblastic leukemia, so the T cells may come from the graft donor. The CDR3 reads CASSQDRRPGTQYF. CDR3 in DNA: TGCGCCAGCAGCCAAGATCGGAGACCCGGTACGCAGTATTTT.